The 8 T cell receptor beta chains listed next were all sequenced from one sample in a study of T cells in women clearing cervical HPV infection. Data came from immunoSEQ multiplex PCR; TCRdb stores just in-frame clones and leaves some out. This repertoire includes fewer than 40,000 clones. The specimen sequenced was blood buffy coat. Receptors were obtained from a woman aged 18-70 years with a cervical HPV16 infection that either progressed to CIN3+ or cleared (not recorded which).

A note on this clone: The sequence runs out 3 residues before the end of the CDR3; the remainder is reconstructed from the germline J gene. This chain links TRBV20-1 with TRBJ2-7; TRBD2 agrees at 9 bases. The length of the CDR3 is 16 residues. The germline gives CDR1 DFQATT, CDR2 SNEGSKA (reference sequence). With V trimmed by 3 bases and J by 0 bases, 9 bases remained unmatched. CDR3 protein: CSASAGGGGGSYEQYF. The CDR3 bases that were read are TGCAGTGCTAGTGCGGGGGGGGGAGGGGGCTCCTACGAG.

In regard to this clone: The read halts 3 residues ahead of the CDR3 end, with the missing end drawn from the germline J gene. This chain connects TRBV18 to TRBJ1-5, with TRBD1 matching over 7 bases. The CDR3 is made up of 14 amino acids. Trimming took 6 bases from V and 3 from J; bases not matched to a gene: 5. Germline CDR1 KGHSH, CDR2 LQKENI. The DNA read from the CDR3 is TGTGCCAGCTCCGACAGGGCCTACAATCAGCCC. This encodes CASSDRAYNQP. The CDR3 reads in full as CASSDRAYNQPQHF.

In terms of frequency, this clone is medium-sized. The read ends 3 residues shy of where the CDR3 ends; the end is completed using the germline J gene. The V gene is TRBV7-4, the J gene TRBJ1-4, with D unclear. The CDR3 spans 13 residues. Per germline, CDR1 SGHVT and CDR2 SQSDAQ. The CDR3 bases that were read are TGTGCCAGCAGCCGACGACCCATACAGAAA. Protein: CASSRRPIQK. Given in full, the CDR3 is CASSRRPIQKLFF. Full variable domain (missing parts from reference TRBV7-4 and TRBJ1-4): GAGVSQSPRYKVAKRGRDVALRCDSISGHVTLYWYRQTLGQGSEVLTYSQSDAQRDKSGRPSGRFSAERPERSVSTLKIQRTEQGDSAVYLCASSRRPIQKLFFGSGTQLSVL.

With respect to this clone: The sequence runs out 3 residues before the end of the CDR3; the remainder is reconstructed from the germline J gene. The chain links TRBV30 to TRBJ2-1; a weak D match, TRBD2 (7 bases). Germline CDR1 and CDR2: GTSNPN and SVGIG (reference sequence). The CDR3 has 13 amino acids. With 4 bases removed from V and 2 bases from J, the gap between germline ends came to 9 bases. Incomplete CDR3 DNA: TGTGCCTGGAAGGGGGGGGCCTACAATGAG. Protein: CAWKGGAYNE. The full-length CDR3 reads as CAWKGGAYNEQFF.

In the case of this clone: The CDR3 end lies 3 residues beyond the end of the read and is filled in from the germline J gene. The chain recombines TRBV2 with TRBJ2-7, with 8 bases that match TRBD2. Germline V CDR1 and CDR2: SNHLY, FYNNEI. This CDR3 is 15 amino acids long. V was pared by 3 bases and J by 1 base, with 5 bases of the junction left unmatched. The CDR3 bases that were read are TGTGCCAGCAGTGATGGCGGGAGGAGTTCCTACGAG. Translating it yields CASSDGGRSSYE. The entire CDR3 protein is CASSDGGRSSYEQYF.

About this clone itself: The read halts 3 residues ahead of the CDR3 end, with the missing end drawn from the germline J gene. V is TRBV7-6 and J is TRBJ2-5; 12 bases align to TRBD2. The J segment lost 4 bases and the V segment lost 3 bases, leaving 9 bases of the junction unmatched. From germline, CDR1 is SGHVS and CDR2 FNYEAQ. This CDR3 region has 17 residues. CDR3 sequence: CASSLTSGGQGGETQYF. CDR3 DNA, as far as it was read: TGTGCCAGCAGCTTGACTAGCGGGGGCCAAGGGGGAGAGACC.

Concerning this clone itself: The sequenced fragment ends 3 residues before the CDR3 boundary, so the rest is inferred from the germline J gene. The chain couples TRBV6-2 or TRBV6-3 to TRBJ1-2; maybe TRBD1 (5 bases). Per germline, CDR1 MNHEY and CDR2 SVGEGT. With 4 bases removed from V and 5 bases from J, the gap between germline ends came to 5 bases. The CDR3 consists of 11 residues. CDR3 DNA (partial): TGTGCCAGCAGTTCAGGGTATGGC. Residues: CASSSGYG. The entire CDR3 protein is CASSSGYGYTF.

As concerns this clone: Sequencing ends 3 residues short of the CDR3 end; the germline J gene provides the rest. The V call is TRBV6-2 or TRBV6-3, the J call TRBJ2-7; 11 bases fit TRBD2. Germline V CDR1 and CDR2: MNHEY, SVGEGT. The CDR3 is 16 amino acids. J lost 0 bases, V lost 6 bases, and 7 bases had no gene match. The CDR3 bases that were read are TGTGCCAGCAGCCACGCCGGGACTAGCGGCTCCTACGAG. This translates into CASSHAGTSGSYE. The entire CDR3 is CASSHAGTSGSYEQYF.